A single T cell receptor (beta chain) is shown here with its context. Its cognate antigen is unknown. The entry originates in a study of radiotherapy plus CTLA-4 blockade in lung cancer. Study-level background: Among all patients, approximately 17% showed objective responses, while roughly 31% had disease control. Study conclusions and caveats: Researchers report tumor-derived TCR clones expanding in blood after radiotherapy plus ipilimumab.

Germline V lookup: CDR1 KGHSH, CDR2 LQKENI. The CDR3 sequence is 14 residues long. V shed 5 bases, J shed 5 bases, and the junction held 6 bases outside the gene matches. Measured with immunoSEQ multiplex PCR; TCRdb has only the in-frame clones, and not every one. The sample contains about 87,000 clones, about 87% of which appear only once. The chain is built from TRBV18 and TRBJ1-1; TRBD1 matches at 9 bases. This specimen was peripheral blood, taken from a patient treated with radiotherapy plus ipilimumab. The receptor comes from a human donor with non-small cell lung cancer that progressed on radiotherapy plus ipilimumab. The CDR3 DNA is TGTGCCAGCTCAGGACGGGACAGGGCGACTGAAGCTTTCTTT. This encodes CASSGRDRATEAFF.